The following is a T cell receptor (beta chain) sequence with its context. Its antigen target is currently unknown. The record has no base qualities; no much larger clone is one base away. The data stem from a study of blood T cell repertoires in COVID-19 (dated by TCRdb to 2019 to 2021). At the level of the whole study: Collaborator samples came from the United States, Italy and Spain and covered acute and convalescent phases of COVID-19. The prospective study material was composed of cDNA or gDNA derived from T cells, B-cell-depleted T cells, or PBMCs. Samples were obtained from the ongoing ImmuneRACE study (first 160 participants) and from roughly 1,300 subjects provided by 6 global collaborators. Deeply sampled blood TCRbeta repertoires from subjects exposed to, actively infected with, or recovered from COVID-19 were included in the dataset. The repertoires were released in a freely available public database intended as a resource for research on the immune response to SARS-CoV-2. Where available, HLA class I and class II types were taken from metadata supplied by the sample provider and were not determined by assay-based typing. Sample metadata almost always included a de-identified subject ID, COVID-19 status, age in years and sex. Summary of the overall study and its limitations: The amount of clinical and demographic metadata varied by source and participant and was provided uncurated.

The germline V gene yields SGHVS for CDR1 and FNYEAQ for CDR2. The CDR3 runs 18 amino acids, cysteine and phenylalanine included. Just CDR3 DNA is preserved here, 54 bases in frame from base 1. V trim: 4 bases; J trim: 0 bases; unmatched bases: 8. TCRbeta CDR3 regions were amplified from genomic DNA by means of the immunoSEQ Assay, a bias-controlled multiplex PCR. The study's processing was this. The number of nucleated cells in each sample was estimated from the amplification of reference gene primers within the assay. To quantify the absolute abundance of each unique TCRbeta CDR3 rearrangement, sequence reads were collapsed and filtered. Productive Simpson clonality was computed per sample as the square root of Simpson's diversity index over productive rearrangements. In its TCRdb copy, this immuneACCESS table keeps in-frame sequences only and misses some clones. Where compared with another copy, unresolved V genes explain less than half of these, and the others have no known cause. V and J calls and clone size are as listed in that table; D and trimming were resolved from the DNA. Present in this sample are about 50,000 clones, around 90% of which were seen just once. Of the sample, roughly 6.5% is held by the ten largest clones.

The collaborating institutions used their own protocols to collect whole blood in K2EDTA tubes. For TCRbeta analysis, collaborators shipped samples as frozen whole blood, isolated PBMCs, or DNA extracted from either of those sample types. This clonotype was sampled from a man aged 45-60 years with active COVID-19. The material sequenced was peripheral blood. The receptor chain draws on TRBV7-6 and TRBJ2-2; TRBD1 matches 10 bases in the middle. In nucleotide form, the sequence is TGTGCCAGCAGCTGGGGGACAGGGGAAAGCTCGAACACCGGGGAGCTGTTTTTT. It translates to CASSWGTGESSNTGELFF.